What follows is one T cell receptor (beta chain) and its context. The entry originates in a study of long-term antiretroviral therapy in people with HIV. Sequencing relied on immunoSEQ assay v3.0, run at survey level. TCRdb keeps only in-frame clones here, not all; method: immunoSEQ multiplex PCR. This sample has 16,000 or so clones, with 77% found just once. The V end lost 6 bases, the J end lost 1 base, and 9 bases lay between the germline ends. The CDR3 extends over 14 amino acids. Looked up from germline, CDR1 is SGHNT and CDR2 is YENEEA. The receptor's source is a man between 40 and 49 years old with HIV. V is TRBV11-3 and J is TRBJ2-2; D gene ambiguous. Here the sequenced sample was unsorted PBMCs, taken 2.1 years after starting antiretroviral therapy. The CDR3 protein is CASSPTQNTGELFF. The DNA of the CDR3 is TGTGCCAGCAGTCCAACGCAGAACACCGGGGAGCTGTTTTTT. The variable domain in full, completed from reference TRBV11-3 and TRBJ2-2, reads EAGVVQSPRYKIIEKKQPVAFWCNPISGHNTLYWYLQNLGQGPELLIRYENEEAVDDSQLPKDRFSAERLKGVDSTLKIQPAELGDSAVYLCASSPTQNTGELFFGEGSRLTVL.